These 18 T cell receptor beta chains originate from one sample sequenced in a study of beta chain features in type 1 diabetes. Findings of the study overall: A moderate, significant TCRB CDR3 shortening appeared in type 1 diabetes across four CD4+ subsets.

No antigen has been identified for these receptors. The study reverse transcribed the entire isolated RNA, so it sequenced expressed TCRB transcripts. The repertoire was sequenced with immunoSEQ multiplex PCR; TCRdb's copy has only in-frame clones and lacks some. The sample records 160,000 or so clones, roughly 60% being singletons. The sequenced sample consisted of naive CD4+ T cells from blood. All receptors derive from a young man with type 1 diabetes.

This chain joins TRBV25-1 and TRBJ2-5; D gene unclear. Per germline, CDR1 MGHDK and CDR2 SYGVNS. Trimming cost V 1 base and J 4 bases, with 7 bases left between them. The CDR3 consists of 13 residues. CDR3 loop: CASSEFPTETQYF. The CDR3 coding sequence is TGTGCCAGCAGTGAATTCCCCACAGAGACCCAGTACTTC.

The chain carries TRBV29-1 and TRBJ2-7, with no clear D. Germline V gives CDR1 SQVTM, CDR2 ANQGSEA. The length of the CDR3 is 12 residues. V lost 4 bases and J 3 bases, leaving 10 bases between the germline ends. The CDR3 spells CSVGPGVYEQYF. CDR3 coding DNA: TGCAGCGTTGGTCCAGGAGTCTACGAGCAGTACTTC.

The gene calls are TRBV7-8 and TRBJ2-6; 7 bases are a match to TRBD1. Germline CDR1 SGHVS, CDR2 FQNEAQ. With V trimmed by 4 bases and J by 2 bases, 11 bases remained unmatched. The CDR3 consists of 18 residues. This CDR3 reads CASSSGGTSSAGANVLTF. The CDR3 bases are TGTGCCAGCAGCTCAGGGGGAACCTCGAGTGCTGGGGCCAACGTCCTGACTTTC.

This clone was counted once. CDR3 sequence (DNA): TGTGCCAGCAGCCCGGTGGGGGGCGCGTGCTTAGAGCAGTACTTC. Translated: CASSPVGGACLEQYF. The rearrangement uses TRBV7-9 and TRBJ2-7; possibly TRBD1 or TRBD2 for D (6 bases each). Germline-derived CDR1 and CDR2 are SEHNR and FQNEAQ (reference sequence). The CDR3 loop spans 15 amino acids. The V gene lost 5 bases and the J gene lost 7 bases, with 21 bases spanning the gap. Drawing the rest from reference TRBV7-9 and TRBJ2-7, the complete variable domain is DTGVSQNPRHKITKRGQNVTFRCDPISEHNRLYWYRQTLGQGPEFLTYFQNEAQLEKSRLLSDRFSAERPKGSFSTLEIQRTEQGDSAMYLCASSPVGGACLEQYFGPGTRLTVT.

The CDR3, as DNA: TGTGCCAGCAGCGTAGAAGGGACAGGGACCTATGGCTACACCTTC. Protein: CASSVEGTGTYGYTF. The V and J genes are TRBV9 and TRBJ1-2; 9 bases are a match to TRBD1. CDR1 and CDR2 from the germline V gene are SGDLS and YYNGEE. The V and J ends lost 0 bases and 4 bases, in that order; junction bases with no gene match: 4. The CDR3 loop spans 15 amino acids.

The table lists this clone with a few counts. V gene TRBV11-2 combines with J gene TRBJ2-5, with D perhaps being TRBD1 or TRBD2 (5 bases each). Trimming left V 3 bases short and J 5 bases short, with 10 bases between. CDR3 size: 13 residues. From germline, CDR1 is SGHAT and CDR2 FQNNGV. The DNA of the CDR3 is TGTGCCAGCAGCTTTGGATGGGACGAGACCCAGTACTTC. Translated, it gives CASSFGWDETQYF.

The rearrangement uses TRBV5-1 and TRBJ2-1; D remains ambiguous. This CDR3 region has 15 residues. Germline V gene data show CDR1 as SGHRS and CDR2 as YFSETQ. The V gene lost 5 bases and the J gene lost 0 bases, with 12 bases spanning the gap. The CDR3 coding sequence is TGCGCCAGCAGTTCTGGTGGTACCTCCTACAATGAGCAGTTCTTC. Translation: CASSSGGTSYNEQFF.

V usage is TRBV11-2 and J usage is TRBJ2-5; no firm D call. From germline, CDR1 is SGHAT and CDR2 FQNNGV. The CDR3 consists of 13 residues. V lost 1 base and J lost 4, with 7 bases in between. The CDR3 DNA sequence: TGTGCCAGCAGCTTAGGCCCTCCAGAGACCCAGTACTTC. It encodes CASSLGPPETQYF.

In nucleotides, the CDR3 is TGTGCCTGGAGTGTAGCGGGTAATTGGGATTCACCCCTCCACTTT. Its translation is CAWSVAGNWDSPLHF. The chain combines TRBV30 with TRBJ1-6; D gene ambiguous. Per the germline V gene, CDR1 is GTSNPN and CDR2 is SVGIG (reference sequence). This CDR3 comprises 15 residues. The V end lost 0 bases, the J end lost 8 bases, and 14 bases lay between the germline ends.

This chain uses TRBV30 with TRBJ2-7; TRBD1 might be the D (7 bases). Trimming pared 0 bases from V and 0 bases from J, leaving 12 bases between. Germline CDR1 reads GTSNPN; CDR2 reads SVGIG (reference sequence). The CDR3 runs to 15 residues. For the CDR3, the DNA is TGTGCCTGGAGTGTAGGGACAGCGGGCTCCTACGAGCAGTACTTC. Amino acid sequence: CAWSVGTAGSYEQYF. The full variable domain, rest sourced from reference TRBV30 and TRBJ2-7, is SQTIHQWPATLVQPVGSPLSLECTVEGTSNPNLYWYRQAAGRGLQLLFYSVGIGQISSEVPQNLSASRPQDRQFILSSKKLLLSDSGFYLCAWSVGTAGSYEQYFGPGTRLTVT.

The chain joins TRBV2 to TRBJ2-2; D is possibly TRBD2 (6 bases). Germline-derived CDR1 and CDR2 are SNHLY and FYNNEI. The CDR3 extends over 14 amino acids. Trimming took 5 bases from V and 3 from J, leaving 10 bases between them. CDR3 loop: CASSIRDYTGELFF. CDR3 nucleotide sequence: TGTGCCAGCAGTATACGGGACTACACCGGGGAGCTGTTTTTT.

CDR3 residues: CSVVPRTEQETQYF. The CDR3 region has the DNA TGCAGCGTTGTTCCCCGGACAGAACAAGAGACCCAGTACTTC. The rearrangement uses TRBV29-1 and TRBJ2-5; a possible D gene is TRBD1 (6 bases). Germline V lookup: CDR1 SQVTM, CDR2 ANQGSEA. Trimming stripped 4 bases from V and 2 bases from J, with 14 bases between. The CDR3 consists of 14 residues. The variable domain in full, with the rest retrieved from reference TRBV29-1 and TRBJ2-5, is SAVISQKPSRDICQRGTSLTIQCQVDSQVTMMFWYRQQPGQSLTLIATANQGSEATYESGFVIDKFPISRPNLTFSTLTVSNMSPEDSSIYLCSVVPRTEQETQYFGPGTRLLVL.

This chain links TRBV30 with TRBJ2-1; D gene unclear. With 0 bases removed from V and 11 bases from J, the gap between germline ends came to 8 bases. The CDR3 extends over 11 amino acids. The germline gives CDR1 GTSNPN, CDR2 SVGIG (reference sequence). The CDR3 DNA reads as TGTGCCTGGAGTGTGAGAGACCAGCAGTTCTTC. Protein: CAWSVRDQQFF.

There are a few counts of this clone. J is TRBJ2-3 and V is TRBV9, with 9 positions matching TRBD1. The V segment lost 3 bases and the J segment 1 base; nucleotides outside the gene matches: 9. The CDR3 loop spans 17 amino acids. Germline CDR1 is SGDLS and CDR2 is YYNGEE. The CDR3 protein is CASSETRRDRGTDTQYF. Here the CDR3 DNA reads TGTGCCAGCAGCGAAACCCGCCGGGACAGGGGCACAGATACGCAGTATTTT.

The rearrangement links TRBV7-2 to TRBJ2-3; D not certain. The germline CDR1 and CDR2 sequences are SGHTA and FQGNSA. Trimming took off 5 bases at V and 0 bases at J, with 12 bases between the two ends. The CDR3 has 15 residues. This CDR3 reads CASSVRRASTDTQYF. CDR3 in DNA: TGTGCCAGCAGCGTCCGTAGGGCTAGCACAGATACGCAGTATTTT. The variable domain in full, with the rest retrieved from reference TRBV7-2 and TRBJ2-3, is GAGVSQSPSNKVTEKGKDVELRCDPISGHTALYWYRQSLGQGLEFLIYFQGNSAPDKSGLPSDRFSAERTGGSVSTLTIQRTQQEDSAVYLCASSVRRASTDTQYFGPGTRLTVL.

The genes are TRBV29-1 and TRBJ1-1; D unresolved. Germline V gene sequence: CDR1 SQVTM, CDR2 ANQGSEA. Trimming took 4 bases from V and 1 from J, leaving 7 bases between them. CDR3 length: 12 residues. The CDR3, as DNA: TGCAGCGTTGCATACAGGAACACTGAAGCTTTCTTT. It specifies CSVAYRNTEAFF.

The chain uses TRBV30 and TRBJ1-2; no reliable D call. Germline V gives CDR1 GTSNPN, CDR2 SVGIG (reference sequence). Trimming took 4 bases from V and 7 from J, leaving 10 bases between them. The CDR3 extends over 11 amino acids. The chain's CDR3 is CAWTAGRGYTF. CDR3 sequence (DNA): TGTGCCTGGACTGCCGGGCGTGGCTACACCTTC.

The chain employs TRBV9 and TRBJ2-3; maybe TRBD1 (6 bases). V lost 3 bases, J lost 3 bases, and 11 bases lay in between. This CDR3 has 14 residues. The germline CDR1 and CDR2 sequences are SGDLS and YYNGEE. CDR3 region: CASSANRVTDTQYF. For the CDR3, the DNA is TGTGCCAGCAGCGCCAACAGGGTGACAGATACGCAGTATTTT.